Listed here is a single TCR beta chain. Its antigen is currently not known. Base qualities were left out, and no much larger clone turns up one base away. Spanning cysteine to phenylalanine, the CDR3 consists of 16 amino acids. The DNA shown is the 48-base CDR3, in frame from base 1. CDR1 GTSNPN and CDR2 SVGIG are derived from the germline V gene (reference sequence). Ends trimmed: V by 3 bases, J by 0 bases; bases unmatched to a gene: 5. The library was prepared using the immunoSEQ multiplex PCR assay. Approximately 10^5 TCR templates per sample were assayed by the deep sequencing platform. Genomic DNA extracted from sorted T cells was used for TCRbeta CDR3 sequencing. The paper's processing steps were these. The R programming language was used for clonal analysis of the TCRbeta CDR3 data. Alloreactive CD4+ and CD8+ clones were defined by comparing unstimulated samples with post-reaction CFSE-low samples. Regulatory or non-regulatory origin of alloreactive CD4+ clones was assigned by matching sequences to the sorted unstimulated Treg and non-Treg repertoires. TCRdb holds this immuneACCESS table with in-frame rearrangements only. Some clones are missing; in checked studies, unresolved V genes explain under half, and the rest has no known cause. D and trimming were read from the DNA, whereas the V and J calls and clone size are those reported in that table. This sample holds 90,000 to 140,000 clones; roughly 91% were observed only once. The top ten constitute more than 0.3% of the sample.

This sample was included in a study of siplizumab effects on memory and regulatory T cells (dated by TCRdb to between 2019 and 2020). The study in broad terms: The study examined how the anti-CD2 antibody siplizumab affects alloreactive T-cell subsets in allogeneic mixed lymphocyte reactions built from human PBMCs. Broader findings and caveats from the paper: Sequences below about 10^-5 frequency were poorly captured, so only a minor fraction of alloreactive clones could be mapped to unstimulated subsets. Siplizumab significantly reduced the cumulative frequency of alloreactive sequences traceable to unstimulated CD4+ memory T cells. Unstimulated naive T cells appeared to be more diverse than memory T cells, and naive cells seemed to make a substantial contribution to the alloresponse. In reactions with siplizumab, an average of approximately 69% of mappable alloreactive CD4+ clones were Treg-derived, compared with 25% to 30% in control reactions. Roughly 75-96% of proliferating CD4+ or CD8+ clones could not be assigned a naive or memory phenotype. Whether proliferating Tregs from siplizumab cultures were suppressive was not functionally confirmed.

Sorted unstimulated T cells and proliferating T cells recovered from mixed lymphocyte reactions were subjected to TCRbeta CDR3 sequencing. Fresh whole blood from over 8 HLA-typed healthy donors was used to isolate PBMCs. The sample was CD4+ T cells sorted from blood. This chain joins TRBV30 to TRBJ1-6; the junction holds 7 bases that match TRBD1. This clonotype was obtained from a human donor in good health. At the DNA level, the sequence is TGTGCCTGGAGCCTGGCAGGGGGCTCCTATAATTCACCCCTCCACTTT. Protein translation: CAWSLAGGSYNSPLHF.